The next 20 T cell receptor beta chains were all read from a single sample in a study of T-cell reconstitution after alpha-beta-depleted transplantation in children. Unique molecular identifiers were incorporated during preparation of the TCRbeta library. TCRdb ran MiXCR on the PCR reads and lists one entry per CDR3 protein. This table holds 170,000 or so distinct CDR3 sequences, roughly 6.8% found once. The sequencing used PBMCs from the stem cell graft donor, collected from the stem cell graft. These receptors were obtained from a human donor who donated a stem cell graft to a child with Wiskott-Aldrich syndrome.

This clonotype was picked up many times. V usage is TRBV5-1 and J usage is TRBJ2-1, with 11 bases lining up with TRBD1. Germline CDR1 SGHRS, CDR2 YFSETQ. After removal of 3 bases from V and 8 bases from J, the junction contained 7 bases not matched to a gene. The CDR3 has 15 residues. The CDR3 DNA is TGCGCCAGCAGCTCGGGACAGGGGGGAGCCGATGAGCAGTTCTTC. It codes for CASSSGQGGADEQFF.

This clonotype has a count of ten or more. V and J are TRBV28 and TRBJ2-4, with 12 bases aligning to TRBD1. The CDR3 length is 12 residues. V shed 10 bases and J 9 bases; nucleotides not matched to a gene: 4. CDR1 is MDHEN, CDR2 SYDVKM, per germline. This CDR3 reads CATLGQGAIQYF. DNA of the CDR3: TGTGCCACCCTGGGACAGGGGGCCATTCAGTACTTC.

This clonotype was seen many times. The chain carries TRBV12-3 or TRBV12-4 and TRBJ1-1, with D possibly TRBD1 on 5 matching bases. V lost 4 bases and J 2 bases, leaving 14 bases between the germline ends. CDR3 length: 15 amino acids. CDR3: CASSSWGRDNTEAFF. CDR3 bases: TGTGCCAGCAGTTCCTGGGGCAGGGATAACACTGAAGCTTTCTTT.

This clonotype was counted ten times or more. The CDR3 nucleotides read TGTGCCAGCAGTAAGATCTCTCGCGGGAGTGGGGCAGATACGCAGTATTTT. It yields the protein CASSKISRGSGADTQYF. The chain couples TRBV25-1 to TRBJ2-3; TRBD2 agrees at 7 bases. The CDR3 contains 17 residues. CDR1 and CDR2 (germline): MGHDK, SYGVNS. After removal of 5 bases from V and 4 bases from J, the junction contained 15 bases not matched to a gene.

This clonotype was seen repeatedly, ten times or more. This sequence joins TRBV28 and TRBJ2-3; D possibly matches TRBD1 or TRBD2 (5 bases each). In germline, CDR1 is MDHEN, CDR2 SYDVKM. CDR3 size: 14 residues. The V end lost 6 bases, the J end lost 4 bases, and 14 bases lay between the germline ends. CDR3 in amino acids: CASSRSTGPDTQYF. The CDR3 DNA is TGTGCCAGCAGCCGCAGTACGGGGCCAGATACGCAGTATTTT.

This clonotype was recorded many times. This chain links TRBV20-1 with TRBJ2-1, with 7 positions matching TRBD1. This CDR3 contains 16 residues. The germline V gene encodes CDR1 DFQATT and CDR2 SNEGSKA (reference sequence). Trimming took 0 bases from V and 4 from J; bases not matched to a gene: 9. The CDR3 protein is CSAREQGPQSYNEQFF. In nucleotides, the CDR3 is TGCAGTGCTAGAGAACAGGGGCCCCAGAGTTACAATGAGCAGTTCTTC.

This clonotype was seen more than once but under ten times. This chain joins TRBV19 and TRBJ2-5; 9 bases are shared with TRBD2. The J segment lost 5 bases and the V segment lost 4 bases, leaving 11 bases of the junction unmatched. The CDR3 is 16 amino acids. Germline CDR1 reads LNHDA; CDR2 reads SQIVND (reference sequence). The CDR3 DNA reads TGTGCCAGTAGTACCCGCTGGCGGGGGGGTCATGAGACCCAGTACTTC. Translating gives CASSTRWRGGHETQYF.

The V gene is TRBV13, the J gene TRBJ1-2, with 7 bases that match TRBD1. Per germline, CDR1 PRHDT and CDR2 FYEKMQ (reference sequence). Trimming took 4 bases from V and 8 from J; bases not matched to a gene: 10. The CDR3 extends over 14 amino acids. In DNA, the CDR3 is TGTGCCAGCAGCTCAGTGGGGGAGACAGGGGGCTACACCTTC. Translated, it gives CASSSVGETGGYTF.

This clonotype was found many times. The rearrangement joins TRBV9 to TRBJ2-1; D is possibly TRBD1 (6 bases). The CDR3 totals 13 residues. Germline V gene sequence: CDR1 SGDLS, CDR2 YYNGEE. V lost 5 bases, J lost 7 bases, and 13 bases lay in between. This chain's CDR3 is CASSTRTENEQFF. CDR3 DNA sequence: TGTGCCAGCAGTACGAGGACAGAGAATGAGCAGTTCTTC.

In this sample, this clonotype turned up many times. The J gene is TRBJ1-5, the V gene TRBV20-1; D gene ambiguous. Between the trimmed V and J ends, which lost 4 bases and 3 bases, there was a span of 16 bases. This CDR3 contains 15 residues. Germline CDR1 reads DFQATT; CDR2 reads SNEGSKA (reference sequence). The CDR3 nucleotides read TGCAGTGCTAACAATGCGGACGAGGACAATCAGCCCCAGCATTTT. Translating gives CSANNADEDNQPQHF.

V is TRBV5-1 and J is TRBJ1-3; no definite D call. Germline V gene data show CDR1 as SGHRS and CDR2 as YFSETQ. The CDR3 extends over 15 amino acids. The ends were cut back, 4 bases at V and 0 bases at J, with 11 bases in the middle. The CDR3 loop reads CASSQDGNSGNTIYF. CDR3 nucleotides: TGCGCCAGCAGCCAGGACGGGAACTCTGGAAACACCATATATTTT.

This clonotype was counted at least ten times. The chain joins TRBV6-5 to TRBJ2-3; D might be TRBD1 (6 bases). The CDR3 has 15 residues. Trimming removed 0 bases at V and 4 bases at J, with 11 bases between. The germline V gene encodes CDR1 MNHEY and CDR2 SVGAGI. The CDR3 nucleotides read TGTGCCAGCAGTTACTCGGTAACAGGGCCAGATACGCAGTATTTT. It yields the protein CASSYSVTGPDTQYF.

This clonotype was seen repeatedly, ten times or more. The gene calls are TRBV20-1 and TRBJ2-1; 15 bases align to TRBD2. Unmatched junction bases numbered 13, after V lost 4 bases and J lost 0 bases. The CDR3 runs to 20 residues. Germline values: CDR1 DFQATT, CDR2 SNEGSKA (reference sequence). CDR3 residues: CSANGFPGLAGGSSYNEQFF. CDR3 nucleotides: TGCAGTGCTAATGGGTTTCCGGGACTAGCGGGAGGTTCCTCCTACAATGAGCAGTTCTTC.

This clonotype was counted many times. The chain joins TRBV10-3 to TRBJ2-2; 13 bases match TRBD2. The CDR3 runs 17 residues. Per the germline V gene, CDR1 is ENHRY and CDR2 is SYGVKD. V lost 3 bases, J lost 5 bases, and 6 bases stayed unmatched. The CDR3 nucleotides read TGTGCCATCAGTGACAAGGGACTAGCGGGGCGAACCGGGGAGCTGTTTTTT. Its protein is CAISDKGLAGRTGELFF.

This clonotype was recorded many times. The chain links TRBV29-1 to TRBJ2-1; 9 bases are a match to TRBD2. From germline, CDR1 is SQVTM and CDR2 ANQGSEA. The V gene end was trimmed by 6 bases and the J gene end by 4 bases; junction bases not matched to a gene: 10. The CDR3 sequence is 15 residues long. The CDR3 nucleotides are TGCAGCGTATCCCCTCTAGCGGGATTTTACAATGAGCAGTTCTTC. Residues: CSVSPLAGFYNEQFF.

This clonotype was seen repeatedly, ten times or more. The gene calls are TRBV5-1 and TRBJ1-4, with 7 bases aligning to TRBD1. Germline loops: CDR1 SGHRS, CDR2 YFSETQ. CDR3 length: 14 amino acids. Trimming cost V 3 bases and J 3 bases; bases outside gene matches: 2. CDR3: CASSWDSPNEKLFF. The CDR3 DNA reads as TGCGCCAGCAGCTGGGACAGCCCTAATGAAAAACTGTTTTTT.

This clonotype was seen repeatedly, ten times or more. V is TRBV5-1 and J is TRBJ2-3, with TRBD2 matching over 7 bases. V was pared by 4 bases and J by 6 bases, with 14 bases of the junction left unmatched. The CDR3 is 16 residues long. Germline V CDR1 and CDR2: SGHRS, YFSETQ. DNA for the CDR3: TGCGCCAGCAGCATACTTAGCGGGTTACCGGGGGATACGCAGTATTTT. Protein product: CASSILSGLPGDTQYF.

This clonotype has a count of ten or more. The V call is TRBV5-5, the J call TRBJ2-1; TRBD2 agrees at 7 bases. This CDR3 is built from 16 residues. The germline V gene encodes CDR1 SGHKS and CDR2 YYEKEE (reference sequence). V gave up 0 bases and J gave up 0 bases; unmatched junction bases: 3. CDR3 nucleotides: TGTGCCAGCAGCTTGGGCGGGGGAAGCTCCTACAATGAGCAGTTCTTC. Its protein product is CASSLGGGSSYNEQFF. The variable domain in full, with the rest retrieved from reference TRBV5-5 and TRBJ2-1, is DAGVTQSPTHLIKTRGQQVTLRCSPISGHKSVSWYQQVLGQGPQFIFQYYEKEERGRGNFPDRFSARQFPNYSSELNVNALLLGDSALYLCASSLGGGSSYNEQFFGPGTRLTVL.

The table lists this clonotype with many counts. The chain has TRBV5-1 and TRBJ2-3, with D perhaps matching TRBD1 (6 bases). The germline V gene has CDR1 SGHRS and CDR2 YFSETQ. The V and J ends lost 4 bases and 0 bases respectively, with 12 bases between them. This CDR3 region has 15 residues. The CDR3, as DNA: TGCGCCAGCAGCAATTTGGGGGCCAGCACAGATACGCAGTATTTT. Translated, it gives CASSNLGASTDTQYF.

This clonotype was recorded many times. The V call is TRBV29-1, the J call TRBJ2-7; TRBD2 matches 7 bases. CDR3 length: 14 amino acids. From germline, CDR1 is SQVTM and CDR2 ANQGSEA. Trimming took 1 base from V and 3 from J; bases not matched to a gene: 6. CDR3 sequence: CSVEVGTTDYEQYF. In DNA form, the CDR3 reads TGCAGCGTTGAAGTGGGGACTACAGACTACGAGCAGTACTTC.